These 20 T cell receptor beta chains were sequenced from one sample in a study of blood T cell repertoires in COVID-19 (dated by TCRdb to between 2020 and 2021). Library construction relied on the immunoSEQ multiplex PCR assay. The table was pulled from immuneACCESS by TCRdb, which kept in-frame rearrangements only. Such tables lose some clones; where checked, under half of the loss comes from unresolved V genes, and the rest has no known cause. The sample table lists some 200,000 clones, 80% to 90% of them with a count of one. 10% to 15% of the sample is held by the ten biggest clonotypes. The material sequenced was PBMCs or T cells enriched from blood (not recorded which). The receptors stem from a man in his forties who had recovered from COVID-19.

The chain joins TRBV19 to TRBJ1-1; 8 bases match TRBD1. Losses at the gene ends were 3 bases for V and 1 base for J; bases not matched to a gene: 4. CDR3 length equals 15 residues. Germline V gene lookup returns CDR1 LNHDA and CDR2 SQIVND (reference sequence). The CDR3 DNA is TGTGCCAGTAGTATCTCCGGGACAGGGAACACTGAAGCTTTCTTT. The encoded protein is CASSISGTGNTEAFF.

This clone was observed a single time. The V gene is TRBV2, the J gene TRBJ1-3; 8 nucleotides align to TRBD1. The CDR3 runs to 15 residues. Per germline, CDR1 SNHLY and CDR2 FYNNEI. V dropped 4 bases and J dropped 3; count of bases not matched to a gene: 5. The CDR3 nucleotides are TGTGCCAGCAGTGGGACAGGGTTCATTGGAAACACCATATATTTT. Amino acids: CASSGTGFIGNTIYF.

This chain uses TRBV9 with TRBJ2-5, with a tentative D call TRBD1 (5 bases). The V gene lost 0 bases and the J gene lost 5 bases, with 14 bases spanning the gap. The CDR3 contains 15 residues. Germline CDR1 reads SGDLS; CDR2 reads YYNGEE. CDR3 sequence reads: CASSVGDSRRETQYF. CDR3 DNA sequence: TGTGCCAGCAGCGTAGGAGACAGCAGACGGGAGACCCAGTACTTC. The full variable domain, in which reference TRBV9 and TRBJ2-5 provide the parts outside the CDR3, is DSGVTQTPKHLITATGQRVTLRCSPRSGDLSVYWYQQSLDQGLQFLIQYYNGEERAKGNILERFSAQQFPDLHSELNLSSLELGDSALYFCASSVGDSRRETQYFGPGTRLLVL.

This chain uses TRBV7-9 with TRBJ2-3; 9 positions match TRBD2. V gave up 6 bases and J gave up 2 bases; unmatched junction bases: 6. CDR3 length: 15 amino acids. The germline V gene encodes CDR1 SEHNR and CDR2 FQNEAQ (reference sequence). The CDR3 loop is CASRGREGPTDTQYF. CDR3 bases: TGTGCCAGCAGGGGGCGGGAGGGCCCCACAGATACGCAGTATTTT.

J is TRBJ1-2 and V is TRBV5-1, with D perhaps matching TRBD1 (6 bases). This CDR3 is 14 amino acids long. V lost 0 bases to trimming and J lost 6 bases, with 12 bases between them. Germline CDR1 reads SGHRS; CDR2 reads YFSETQ. CDR3 in amino acids: CASSLGQGLNGYTF. CDR3 bases: TGCGCCAGCAGCTTGGGGCAGGGGTTAAATGGCTACACCTTC. The whole variable domain, remainder taken from reference TRBV5-1 and TRBJ1-2, is KAGVTQTPRYLIKTRGQQVTLSCSPISGHRSVSWYQQTPGQGLQFLFEYFSETQRNKGNFPGRFSGRQFSNSRSEMNVSTLELGDSALYLCASSLGQGLNGYTFGSGTRLTVV.

V usage is TRBV28 and J usage is TRBJ1-5, with TRBD1 identical over 7 bases. Germline V CDR1 and CDR2: MDHEN, SYDVKM. The CDR3 runs 14 residues. J lost 9 bases, V lost 6 bases, and 11 bases had no gene match. In nucleotides, the CDR3 is TGTGCCAGCAGCATTAAGACCGACAGGGCGCCCCAGCATTTT. As protein: CASSIKTDRAPQHF. Full variable domain (missing parts from reference TRBV28 and TRBJ1-5): DVKVTQSSRYLVKRTGEKVFLECVQDMDHENMFWYRQDPGLGLRLIYFSYDVKMKEKGDIPEGYSVSREKKERFSLILESASTNQTSMYLCASSIKTDRAPQHFGDGTRLSIL.

V is TRBV4-3 and J is TRBJ1-6; no clear D gene. The CDR3 has 15 amino acids. Trimming pared 0 bases from V and 13 bases from J, leaving 16 bases between. Germline values: CDR1 LGHNA, CDR2 YSLEER. The CDR3 DNA is TGCGCCAGCAGCCAAGACACCCCTCAGTGGAGGCCCCTCCACTTT. This translates into CASSQDTPQWRPLHF.

This sequence joins TRBV10-3 and TRBJ1-5, with no clear D. Germline V gives CDR1 ENHRY, CDR2 SYGVKD. The CDR3 is made up of 15 amino acids. V dropped 0 bases and J dropped 5 bases, with 11 bases sitting between them. The CDR3 spells CAISESSNSYQPQHF. As DNA, the CDR3 is TGTGCCATCAGTGAGTCGAGTAACAGTTATCAGCCCCAGCATTTT.

The J gene is TRBJ2-7, the V gene TRBV5-4; unclear D gene. This CDR3 has 11 amino acids. Germline V gene lookup returns CDR1 SGHNT and CDR2 YYREEE (reference sequence). V was shortened by 1 base and J by 5 bases, with 4 bases between the two germline ends. The CDR3 sequence is CASSLSDEQYF. Here the CDR3 DNA reads TGTGCCAGCAGCTTGTCGGACGAGCAGTACTTC.

This sequence joins TRBV27 and TRBJ2-5; the match to TRBD2 covers 7 bases. J was trimmed by 1 base and V by 1 base; bases with no gene match: 9. The CDR3 totals 17 residues. Germline CDR1 is MNHEY and CDR2 is SMNVEV (reference sequence). DNA of the CDR3: TGTGCCAGCAGTTTATGGGGCCGCAGCGGGACCCAAGAGACCCAGTACTTC. This gives the protein CASSLWGRSGTQETQYF.

The chain recombines TRBV7-3 with TRBJ1-4; no clear D. V shed 6 bases and J shed 7 bases, with 12 bases lying between them. The CDR3 covers 13 residues. Germline V CDR1 and CDR2: SGHTA, FQGTGA. CDR3 region: CASSRGGSEKLFF. In DNA, the CDR3 is TGTGCCAGCAGTCGGGGTGGGAGTGAAAAACTGTTTTTT.

This chain uses TRBV3-1 (or the pseudogene TRBV3-2) with TRBJ1-1; no firm D call. Per the germline V gene, CDR1 is LGHDT and CDR2 is YNNKEL (reference sequence). The CDR3 spans 15 residues. The V end lost 1 base, the J end lost 3 bases, and 12 bases lay between the germline ends. The CDR3 DNA sequence: TGTGCCAGCAGCCAAGGGCCGGACTCTTACACTGAAGCTTTCTTT. Protein sequence: CASSQGPDSYTEAFF.

The gene calls are TRBV5-6 and TRBJ2-7, with 8 bases fitting TRBD1. The J segment lost 3 bases and the V segment lost 4 bases, leaving 6 bases of the junction unmatched. The CDR3 consists of 14 residues. Per germline, CDR1 SGHDT and CDR2 YYEEEE. The CDR3 is CASSVDRVYYEQYV. Written as DNA, the CDR3 is TGTGCCAGCAGCGTGGACAGGGTCTACTACGAGCAGTACGTC.

The chain couples TRBV27 to TRBJ2-5, with 9 bases matching TRBD1. This CDR3 is built from 16 residues. V lost 5 bases, J lost 4 bases, and 11 bases stayed unmatched. In germline, CDR1 is MNHEY, CDR2 SMNVEV (reference sequence). The chain's CDR3 is CASSRPWTGAVETQYF. In DNA form, the CDR3 reads TGTGCCAGCAGTCGACCCTGGACAGGGGCGGTAGAGACCCAGTACTTC.

This chain connects TRBV7-2 to TRBJ2-2; 9 bases line up with TRBD1. This CDR3 region has 13 residues. Germline V gene data show CDR1 as SGHTA and CDR2 as FQGNSA. J gave up 5 bases and V 10 bases, and 5 bases lay outside the gene matches. The CDR3 nucleotides are TGTGCCACCGGACAGGGGTGGACCGGGGAGCTGTTTTTT. Its translation: CATGQGWTGELFF. Supplemented by reference TRBV7-2 and TRBJ2-2, the full variable domain reads GAGVSQSPSNKVTEKGKDVELRCDPISGHTALYWYRQSLGQGLEFLIYFQGNSAPDKSGLPSDRFSAERTGGSVSTLTIQRTQQEDSAVYLCATGQGWTGELFFGEGSRLTVL.

V gene TRBV15 combines with J gene TRBJ1-5, with 7 bases fitting TRBD1. The V and J ends lost 3 bases and 4 bases, in that order; junction bases with no gene match: 3. The CDR3 spans 14 residues. Germline loops: CDR1 LNHNV, CDR2 YYDKDF (reference sequence). CDR3 in DNA: TGTGCCACCAGCAGCCCACAGGGGAATCAGCCCCAGCATTTT. It translates to CATSSPQGNQPQHF.

This clone appeared once. The rearrangement joins TRBV2 to TRBJ2-1; 13 nucleotides align to TRBD2. The V and J ends lost 6 bases and 8 bases, in that order; junction bases with no gene match: 7. Germline CDR1 reads SNHLY; CDR2 reads FYNNEI. This CDR3 contains 15 residues. The CDR3 sequence: CASSVGLAGVHEQFF. For the CDR3, the DNA is TGTGCCAGCAGCGTTGGACTAGCGGGAGTCCATGAGCAGTTCTTC.

The chain is built from TRBV4-1 and TRBJ1-2, with D possibly TRBD1 on 5 matching bases. CDR1 is MGHRA, CDR2 YSYEKL, per germline. Trimming removed 5 bases from V and 3 bases from J, with 16 bases in between. This CDR3 has 15 residues. This chain's CDR3 is CASSSGPPGDYGYTF. The CDR3, as DNA: TGCGCCAGCAGCTCCGGGCCTCCGGGGGACTATGGCTACACCTTC.

For the CDR3, the DNA is TGTGCCAGCAGGCGCACCCGGGACAGGCCTTCGATTCAGTACTTC. Its translation is CASRRTRDRPSIQYF. J is TRBJ2-4 and V is TRBV13, with TRBD1 identical over 8 bases. V lost 6 bases to trimming and J lost 10 bases; unmatched junction nucleotides: 14. The CDR3 is made up of 15 amino acids. Germline CDR1 and CDR2: PRHDT and FYEKMQ (reference sequence). Drawing the rest from reference TRBV13 and TRBJ2-4, the complete variable domain is AAGVIQSPRHLIKEKRETATLKCYPIPRHDTVYWYQQGPGQDPQFLISFYEKMQSDKGSIPDRFSAQQFSDYHSELNMSSLELGDSALYFCASRRTRDRPSIQYFGAGTRLSVL.

The V and J genes are TRBV28 and TRBJ2-2; 7 nucleotides line up with TRBD2. Germline CDR1 is MDHEN and CDR2 is SYDVKM. The ends lost 4 bases at V and 1 base at J; junction bases unmatched: 6. The CDR3 is 16 residues long. The chain's CDR3 is CASSSVAGWNTGELFF. CDR3 coding DNA: TGTGCCAGCAGTTCTGTAGCGGGCTGGAACACCGGGGAGCTGTTTTTT. The full variable domain, its missing parts supplied by reference TRBV28 and TRBJ2-2, is DVKVTQSSRYLVKRTGEKVFLECVQDMDHENMFWYRQDPGLGLRLIYFSYDVKMKEKGDIPEGYSVSREKKERFSLILESASTNQTSMYLCASSSVAGWNTGELFFGEGSRLTVL.